The clone carrying this TCR beta chain was counted at least ten times. Its antigen remains unidentified. This sample's RNA came from whole unsorted tissue. Between August and November 2014, newly diagnosed, chemotherapy-naive lung cancer patients underwent thoracic surgery in China. These data are taken from a study of tumor and adjacent non-tumor tissue in lung cancer. The wider study: The cohort had 12 to 13 adenocarcinoma, a couple of squamous cell and 1 small cell patients.

General study findings and limits: Normal lung showed higher cumulative top 100 clone frequency than tumor. TCR diversity was significantly greater in tumor than normal lung tissue.

TCRbeta libraries were built with three rounds of nested PCR, modified from ARM-PCR. TCRdb independently ran MiXCR on the multiplex PCR reads; one entry per CDR3 protein. This sample carries approximately 90,000 distinct CDR3 sequences, 61% of them seen once, and the ten largest clones take around 16%. V was pared by 1 base and J by 6 bases, with 9 bases of the junction left unmatched. CDR1 and CDR2 (germline): MGHRA, YSYEKL. The CDR3 runs 17 residues. The sample taken for sequencing was lung tumor tissue. The receptor was derived from a man in his 70s with non-small cell lung cancer. The rearrangement joins TRBV4-1 to TRBJ2-1; 10 bases match TRBD2. The CDR3 nucleotides read TGCGCCAGCAGCCAAGGGAGGGAGCGGGGGGGCCTCAATGAGCAGTTCTTC. Its protein is CASSQGRERGGLNEQFF.